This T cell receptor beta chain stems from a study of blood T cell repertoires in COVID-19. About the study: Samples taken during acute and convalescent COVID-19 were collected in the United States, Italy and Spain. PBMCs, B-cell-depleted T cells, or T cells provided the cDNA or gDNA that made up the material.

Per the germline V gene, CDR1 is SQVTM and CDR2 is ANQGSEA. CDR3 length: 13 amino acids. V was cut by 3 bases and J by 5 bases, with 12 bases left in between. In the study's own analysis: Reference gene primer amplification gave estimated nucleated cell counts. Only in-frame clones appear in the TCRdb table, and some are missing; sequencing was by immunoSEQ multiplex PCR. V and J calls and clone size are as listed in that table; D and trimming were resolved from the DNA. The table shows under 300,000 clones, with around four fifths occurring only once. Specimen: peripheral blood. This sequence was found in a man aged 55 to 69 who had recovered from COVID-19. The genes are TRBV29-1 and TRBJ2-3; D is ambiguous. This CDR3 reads CSVEVTRKDTQYF. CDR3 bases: TGCAGCGTTGAGGTGACTCGCAAAGATACGCAGTATTTT.